A single sample is the source of the 18 T cell receptor beta chains below, sequenced in a study of T cell repertoires in cytomegalovirus infection. MiXCR, applied by TCRdb to the reads, yields one record per CDR3 protein. This table holds about 300,000 distinct CDR3 sequences, approximately 8.9% found once. The source material was PBMCs. All receptors derive from a human donor in good health (CMV status not recorded). Some clones in this sample may be carry-over from other donors' samples.

This clonotype has only a few counts. The V call is TRBV20-1, the J call TRBJ1-6; 10 bases are shared with TRBD1. This CDR3 is 14 amino acids long. CDR1 and CDR2 (germline): DFQATT, SNEGSKA (reference sequence). J was trimmed by 9 bases and V by 5 bases; bases with no gene match: 7. CDR3 in amino acids: CSASWDRGSSPLHF. Written as DNA, the CDR3 is TGCAGTGCTTCCTGGGACAGGGGAAGTTCACCCCTCCACTTT.

V usage is TRBV2 and J usage is TRBJ2-2; maybe TRBD2 (5 bases). CDR1 and CDR2 (germline): SNHLY, FYNNEI. V gave up 4 bases and J gave up 4 bases, with 10 bases separating them. The CDR3 extends over 14 amino acids. The CDR3, as DNA: TGTGCCAGCAGTGTTTCCCGGGGCACCGGGGAGCTGTTTTTT. This encodes CASSVSRGTGELFF.

Ten or more counts support this clonotype. The chain links TRBV28 to TRBJ1-4, with D tentatively TRBD1 (5 bases). The CDR3 totals 14 residues. V lost 5 bases and J lost 8, with 15 bases in between. The germline V gene has CDR1 MDHEN and CDR2 SYDVKM. CDR3 protein: CASSGLRQLEKLFF. The CDR3 DNA is TGTGCCAGCAGTGGCCTACGACAGCTAGAAAAACTGTTTTTT.

This clonotype showed up many times. The gene calls are TRBV29-1 and TRBJ2-1; 9 bases fit TRBD2. V lost 3 bases to trimming and J lost 7 bases; unmatched junction nucleotides: 10. The length of the CDR3 is 15 residues. The V gene's germline CDR1 is SQVTM and CDR2 ANQGSEA. The CDR3 is CSVERLLAGENEQFF. CDR3 nucleotides: TGCAGCGTTGAGCGACTTTTAGCGGGGGAAAATGAGCAGTTCTTC.

This clonotype was counted at least ten times. The CDR3 spells CASSQWSRGLREAFF. The DNA for the CDR3 is TGCGCCAGCAGCCAGTGGAGCAGGGGGCTTCGTGAAGCTTTCTTT. The V gene is TRBV4-1, the J gene TRBJ1-1; TRBD1 aligns across 8 bases. From germline, CDR1 is MGHRA and CDR2 YSYEKL. Trimming cost V 3 bases and J 7 bases; bases outside gene matches: 10. CDR3 length: 15 amino acids.

This clonotype has a count of ten or more. V is TRBV7-2 and J is TRBJ2-5; TRBD2 aligns across 15 bases. The V segment lost 6 bases and the J segment 1 base; nucleotides outside the gene matches: 3. The germline V gene has CDR1 SGHTA and CDR2 FQGNSA. The length of the CDR3 is 16 residues. The DNA for the CDR3 is TGTGCCAGCAGGCCGGGACTAGCGGGGGGCCAAGAGACCCAGTACTTC. Encoded protein: CASRPGLAGGQETQYF.

This clonotype was seen at least ten times. The rearrangement uses TRBV6-2 or TRBV6-3 and TRBJ2-7; 9 bases map to TRBD2. The CDR3 extends over 15 amino acids. Germline assignment: CDR1 MNHEY and CDR2 SVGEGT. J gave up 3 bases and V 6 bases, and 9 bases lay outside the gene matches. The CDR3 DNA reads as TGTGCCAGCAGCGCCCAGCGGGGGGCCTTCTACGAGCAGTACGTC. It translates to CASSAQRGAFYEQYV.

In this sample, this clonotype turned up many times. The chain joins TRBV7-9 to TRBJ2-3; TRBD2 agrees at 7 bases. After removal of 6 bases from V and 1 base from J, the junction contained 13 bases not matched to a gene. Per the germline V gene, CDR1 is SEHNR and CDR2 is FQNEAQ (reference sequence). The CDR3 extends over 17 amino acids. The chain's CDR3 is CASSSGLEVFGTDTQYF. CDR3 nucleotide sequence: TGTGCCAGCAGTTCAGGACTAGAGGTATTCGGCACAGATACGCAGTATTTT.

This clonotype appeared a few times. The V gene is TRBV29-1, the J gene TRBJ2-1; D gene ambiguous. Germline-derived CDR1 and CDR2 are SQVTM and ANQGSEA. V lost 7 bases to trimming and J lost 0 bases, with 7 bases between them. CDR3 length: 12 amino acids. DNA of the CDR3: TGCAGCGGGAAGAGCTCCTACAATGAGCAGTTCTTC. It translates to CSGKSSYNEQFF.

This clonotype was seen repeatedly, ten times or more. This sequence joins TRBV7-9 and TRBJ2-2; D might be TRBD1 or TRBD2, each matching 5 bases. CDR3 length: 16 amino acids. V was pared by 5 bases and J by 2 bases, with 15 bases between. Germline CDR1 and CDR2: SEHNR and FQNEAQ (reference sequence). CDR3 sequence reads: CASSPARDGNTGELFF. The CDR3 nucleotides are TGTGCCAGCAGCCCGGCCCGGGACGGCAACACCGGGGAGCTGTTTTTT.

This clonotype came up many times. The V and J genes are TRBV7-2 and TRBJ1-2, with 10 nucleotides matching TRBD1. Per the germline V gene, CDR1 is SGHTA and CDR2 is FQGNSA. The CDR3 extends over 14 amino acids. The J segment lost 7 bases and the V segment lost 7 bases, leaving 9 bases of the junction unmatched. CDR3 sequence: CASTTPGQGSGYTF. The CDR3 DNA sequence: TGTGCCAGCACTACCCCGGGACAGGGGTCTGGCTACACCTTC.

Many counts were recorded for this clonotype. This chain connects TRBV6-1 to TRBJ2-5; D is undetermined. V was pared by 1 base and J by 5 bases, with 17 bases between. The CDR3 sequence is 16 residues long. The germline gives CDR1 MNHNS, CDR2 SASEGT. CDR3 sequence: CASSEGLRLEEETQYF. The CDR3 DNA reads as TGTGCCAGCAGTGAAGGTCTGCGGCTGGAAGAGGAGACCCAGTACTTC.

This clonotype was counted at least ten times. The chain combines TRBV10-3 with TRBJ1-5; TRBD1 matches 8 bases. The germline V gene encodes CDR1 ENHRY and CDR2 SYGVKD. J was trimmed by 6 bases and V by 0 bases; bases with no gene match: 7. The CDR3 has 16 residues. The DNA for the CDR3 is TGTGCCATCAGTGAGTCGAGGCAGGGGGCTCCTCAGCCCCAGCATTTT. This sequence encodes CAISESRQGAPQPQHF.

This clonotype was observed at least ten times. V usage is TRBV28 and J usage is TRBJ1-2; no clear D. The germline gives CDR1 MDHEN, CDR2 SYDVKM. V lost 2 bases and J 3 bases, leaving 7 bases between the germline ends. The CDR3 is 13 residues long. CDR3 amino acids: CASSLTGDYGYTF. The CDR3 DNA reads as TGTGCCAGCAGTTTAACCGGGGACTATGGCTACACCTTC.

This clonotype was seen many times. This chain uses TRBV5-1 with TRBJ1-1; 8 nucleotides agree with TRBD1. The CDR3 is 19 amino acids. Losses at the gene ends were 2 bases for V and 5 bases for J; bases not matched to a gene: 20. The germline CDR1 and CDR2 sequences are SGHRS and YFSETQ. The CDR3 reads CASSFGRFGTGIKETEAFF. DNA for the CDR3: TGCGCCAGCAGCTTCGGTCGATTCGGGACAGGCATAAAAGAAACTGAAGCTTTCTTT. Filled out from reference TRBV5-1 and TRBJ1-1, the complete variable domain reads KAGVTQTPRYLIKTRGQQVTLSCSPISGHRSVSWYQQTPGQGLQFLFEYFSETQRNKGNFPGRFSGRQFSNSRSEMNVSTLELGDSALYLCASSFGRFGTGIKETEAFFGQGTRLTVV.

Ten or more counts support this clonotype. The chain uses TRBV19 and TRBJ2-3, with 11 bases fitting TRBD2. Germline V lookup: CDR1 LNHDA, CDR2 SQIVND (reference sequence). With V trimmed by 7 bases and J by 5 bases, 11 bases remained unmatched. This CDR3 is built from 16 residues. The CDR3 reads CASTGLAGGLRDTQYF. CDR3 bases: TGTGCCAGTACCGGTCTAGCGGGGGGATTAAGAGATACGCAGTATTTT.

There are many counts of this clonotype. The chain links TRBV19 to TRBJ2-5, with D perhaps given as TRBD1 or TRBD2 (5 bases each). Trimming took off 5 bases at V and 4 bases at J, with 17 bases between the two ends. The CDR3 contains 15 residues. CDR1 is LNHDA, CDR2 SQIVND, per germline (reference sequence). This CDR3 reads CASSFGPTGGETQYF. CDR3 nucleotides: TGTGCCAGTAGTTTCGGACCGACTGGGGGAGAGACCCAGTACTTC.

In its sample, this clonotype was seen many times. This rearrangement joins TRBV7-2 to TRBJ2-1, with D unclear. From germline, CDR1 is SGHTA and CDR2 FQGNSA. V was clipped by 0 bases and J by 4 bases, with 7 bases between them. The CDR3 length is 14 residues. CDR3 DNA sequence: TGTGCCAGCAGCTTAGCGTCGGAGTACAATGAGCAGTTCTTC. It is translated as CASSLASEYNEQFF.